The clone carrying this T cell receptor (beta chain) was seen a single time. Its antigen is not identified. Germline V gene sequence: CDR1 SGHRS, CDR2 YFSETQ. Trimming cost V 0 bases and J 2 bases, with 6 bases left between them. This CDR3 contains 13 residues. This entry belongs to a study of OX40 agonist ivuxolimab in advanced cancers. Study information: An agonistic human IgG2 monoclonal antibody against OX40 (CD134) was given.

Study conclusions and caveats: Normalized T-cell clonal expansion was also low in a subset of nonresponders.

Clones were read by immunoSEQ multiplex PCR, and TCRdb kept only the in-frame ones, dropping some. This sample has 35,000 or so clones, with around 80% found just once. The sequenced sample was CD4+ or CD8+ T cells sorted from blood, obtained in a trial of the OX40 agonist ivuxolimab. This sequence joins TRBV5-1 and TRBJ2-7, with a tentative D call TRBD1 (6 bases). The sequence was obtained from an adult with an advanced solid tumor such as melanoma, head and neck, liver or kidney cancer. Here the CDR3 reads CASSLEGAYEQYF. The CDR3 DNA reads as TGCGCCAGCAGCTTGGAGGGGGCCTACGAGCAGTACTTC.